This is a list of T cell receptor beta chains from one sample in a study of graft-versus-host responses after intestinal transplantation. Assay: immunoSEQ multiplex PCR; the TCRdb copy retains only in-frame clones and omits some. The sample records 13,000 to 15,000 clones, around two fifths being singletons. Material: alloreactive CD8+ T cells from a mixed lymphocyte reaction culture, obtained before intestinal transplant. The receptors derive from a human patient who received an intestinal transplant. Both conserved end residues are part of each CDR3. Fields, in order: J gene, D gene, clone size, V gene, CDR3 protein, CDR3 DNA. The D gene is left open where the match is weak. The size field is filled for only some rows; it gives once, few, many or a size class.

TRBJ2-1 NA NA TRBV7-8 CASSLAQGQEQFF TGTGCCAGCAGCTTAGCCCAGGGGCAGGAGCAGTTCTTC
TRBJ2-1 TRBD2 NA TRBV7-6 CASSQSSGGSDEQFF TGTGCCAGCAGCCAATCTAGCGGGGGTTCAGATGAGCAGTTCTTC
TRBJ1-1 NA NA TRBV28 CASRQRGLMWNTEAFF TGTGCCAGCAGGCAGCGGGGATTGATGTGGAACACTGAAGCTTTCTTT
TRBJ1-2 NA NA TRBV6-1 CASSSRQPYGYTF TGTGCCAGCAGCTCTAGACAGCCCTATGGCTACACCTTC
TRBJ1-2 NA NA TRBV4-1 CASSQVKAGSYTF TGCGCCAGCAGCCAAGTTAAGGCGGGTAGCTACACCTTC
TRBJ2-7 TRBD1 NA TRBV19 CASSTNPGQGEQYF TGTGCCAGTAGTACTAACCCCGGACAGGGCGAGCAGTACTTC
TRBJ2-3 TRBD1 few TRBV5-7 CASSLAGDRGDRDTQYF TGTGCCAGCAGCTTGGCCGGGGACAGGGGGGATAGAGATACGCAGTATTTT
TRBJ2-1 TRBD1 NA TRBV27 CASSLGTGGNEQFF TGTGCCAGCAGTTTAGGGACAGGGGGCAATGAGCAGTTCTTC
TRBJ2-3 TRBD1 NA TRBV27 CASSPLDRVNTDTQYF TGTGCCAGCAGTCCATTGGACAGGGTGAACACAGATACGCAGTATTTT
TRBJ1-5 NA NA TRBV6-5 CASSSRGNQPQHF TGTGCCAGCAGTTCTAGGGGTAATCAGCCCCAGCATTTT
TRBJ2-7 TRBD2 NA TRBV5-4 CASSPGTSGGDEQYF TGTGCCAGCAGCCCGGGGACTAGCGGGGGGGACGAGCAGTACTTC
TRBJ2-7 TRBD1 few TRBV6-5 CASSYSLGQGANEQYF TGTGCCAGCAGTTACTCCCTGGGACAGGGGGCCAACGAGCAGTACTTC
TRBJ2-7 NA NA TRBV5-1 CASSLFPGYEQYF TGCGCCAGCAGCTTGTTCCCGGGGTACGAGCAGTACTTC
TRBJ2-7 NA medium-sized TRBV10-3 CATIGTTSYEQYF TGTGCCACTATCGGGACAACCTCCTACGAGCAGTACTTC
TRBJ2-7 TRBD2 medium-sized TRBV2 CASMAGGPREQYF TGTGCCAGCATGGCGGGGGGGCCGAGGGAGCAGTACTTC
TRBJ2-7 TRBD1 NA TRBV11-2 CASSVTGDSSYEQYF TGTGCCAGCAGCGTCACAGGGGACAGCTCCTACGAGCAGTACTTC
TRBJ2-3 TRBD1 NA TRBV10-2 CASNRDREGVTDTQYF TGCGCCAGCAACCGGGACAGGGAGGGAGTCACAGATACGCAGTATTTT
TRBJ2-7 TRBD1 NA TRBV4-1 CASSLRQGSSYEQYF TGCGCCAGCAGCCTCCGACAGGGGAGCTCCTACGAGCAGTACTTC
TRBJ2-7 TRBD2 NA TRBV4-3 CASSQDPGGAYEQYF TGCGCCAGCAGCCAAGATCCGGGGGGTGCCTACGAGCAGTACTTC
TRBJ2-5 NA few TRBV4-1 CASSPGDGSGETQYF TGCGCCAGCAGCCCCGGGGACGGGAGCGGGGAGACCCAGTACTTC
TRBJ2-1 TRBD1 NA TRBV6-5 CASSYSGTGAFNEQFF TGTGCCAGCAGTTACTCCGGGACAGGGGCTTTCAATGAGCAGTTCTTC
TRBJ2-1 TRBD2 NA TRBV6-6 CASSYGGTSTNEQFF TGTGCCAGCAGTTACGGAGGGACTAGCACCAATGAGCAGTTCTTC
TRBJ2-7 NA medium-sized TRBV27 CASSEKPLEDYEQYF TGTGCCAGCAGTGAAAAGCCCCTCGAGGACTACGAGCAGTACTTC
TRBJ1-2 NA few TRBV6-5 CASNPGSYIYGYTF TGTGCCAGCAACCCAGGGTCTTACATCTATGGCTACACCTTC
TRBJ1-1 NA NA TRBV4-1 CASSLTDSNTEAFF TGCGCCAGCAGCCTGACAGATTCGAACACTGAAGCTTTCTTT
TRBJ1-4 TRBD1 NA TRBV6-5 CASSPGQGYEKLFF TGTGCCAGCAGCCCCGGACAGGGATATGAAAAACTGTTTTTT
TRBJ1-3 NA few TRBV9 CASSPGVPNTIYF TGTGCCAGCAGCCCGGGAGTCCCAAACACCATATATTTT
TRBJ1-2 TRBD1 NA TRBV5-1 CASSPGTGAYGYTF TGCGCCAGCAGCCCCGGGACAGGGGCCTATGGCTACACCTTC
TRBJ2-3 NA NA TRBV25-1 CASSDQQGPDTQYF TGTGCCAGCAGTGACCAACAGGGCCCAGATACGCAGTATTTT
TRBJ2-1 NA NA TRBV12-2 CASRFPGTGRFNEQFF TGTGCAAGTCGCTTCCCCGGGACAGGGAGATTCAATGAGCAGTTCTTC
TRBJ2-7 NA NA TRBV5-1 CASSLGRGSYEQYF TGCGCCAGCAGCTTGGGGCGGGGCTCCTACGAGCAGTACTTC
TRBJ1-2 TRBD1 medium-sized TRBV4-3 CASSPDRGNDGYTF TGCGCCAGCAGCCCGGACAGGGGAAATGATGGCTACACCTTC
TRBJ2-5 NA NA TRBV6-5 CASSFYGQETQYF TGTGCCAGCAGTTTCTACGGCCAAGAGACCCAGTACTTC
TRBJ1-4 NA NA TRBV18 CASSPPSGGGAVEKLFF TGTGCCAGCTCACCACCCTCCGGGGGAGGGGCGGTTGAAAAACTGTTTTTT
TRBJ1-2 NA NA TRBV4-3 CASSQAGNGYTF TGCGCCAGCAGCCAAGCAGGGAATGGCTACACCTTC
TRBJ1-2 TRBD1 NA TRBV5-6 CASSLGQGDYGYTF TGTGCCAGCAGCTTGGGACAGGGAGACTATGGCTACACCTTC
TRBJ2-6 NA NA TRBV30 CACSPGAGANVLTF TGTGCCTGCTCCCCAGGGGCTGGGGCCAACGTCCTGACTTTC
TRBJ2-7 TRBD1 NA TRBV5-4 CASSLGRQGLRGYEQYF TGTGCCAGCAGCTTGGGCCGACAGGGTCTAAGGGGCTACGAGCAGTACTTC
TRBJ1-2 NA medium-sized TRBV30 CAWSMGRGDGYTF TGTGCCTGGAGTATGGGAAGGGGCGATGGCTACACCTTC
TRBJ1-1 NA few TRBV11-2 CASSFVTGNTEAFF TGTGCCAGCAGCTTCGTGACGGGAAACACTGAAGCTTTCTTT
TRBJ1-1 TRBD1 few TRBV4-1 CASSHLGGNTEAFF TGCGCCAGCAGCCATTTAGGGGGCAACACTGAAGCTTTCTTT
TRBJ2-7 NA NA TRBV6-5 CASSETGPYEQYF TGTGCCAGCAGTGAAACAGGACCCTACGAGCAGTACTTC
TRBJ1-4 TRBD1 NA TRBV5-4 CASSLKNRGAREKLFF TGTGCCAGCAGCTTGAAAAACAGGGGGGCTAGAGAAAAACTGTTTTTT